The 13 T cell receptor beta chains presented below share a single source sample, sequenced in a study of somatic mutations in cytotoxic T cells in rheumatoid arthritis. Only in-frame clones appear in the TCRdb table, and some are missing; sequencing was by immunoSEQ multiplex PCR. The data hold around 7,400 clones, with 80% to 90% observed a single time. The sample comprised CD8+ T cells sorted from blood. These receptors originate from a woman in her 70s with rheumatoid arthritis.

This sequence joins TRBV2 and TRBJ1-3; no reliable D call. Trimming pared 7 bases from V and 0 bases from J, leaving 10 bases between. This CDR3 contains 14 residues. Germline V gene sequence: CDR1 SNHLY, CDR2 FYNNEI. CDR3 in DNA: TGTGCCAGCAAGGCGGCAAACTCTGGAAACACCATATATTTT. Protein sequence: CASKAANSGNTIYF. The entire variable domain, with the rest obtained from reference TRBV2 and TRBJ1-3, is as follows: EPEVTQTPSHQVTQMGQEVILRCVPISNHLYFYWYRQILGQKVEFLVSFYNNEISEKSEIFDDQFSVERPDGSNFTLKIRSTKLEDSAMYFCASKAANSGNTIYFGEGSWLTVV.

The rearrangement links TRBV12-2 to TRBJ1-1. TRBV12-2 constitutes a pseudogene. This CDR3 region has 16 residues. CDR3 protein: CASRLPAGQVNTEAFF. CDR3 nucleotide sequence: TGTGCAAGTCGCTTACCCGCGGGGCAGGTGAACACTGAAGCTTTCTTT.

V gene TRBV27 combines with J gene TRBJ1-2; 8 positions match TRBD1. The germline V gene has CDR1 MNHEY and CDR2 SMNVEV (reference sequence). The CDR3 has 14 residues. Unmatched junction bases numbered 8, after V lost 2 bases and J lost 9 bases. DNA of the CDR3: TGTGCCAGCAGTTTACAGGGGGCTGAGGGACGCTACACCTTC. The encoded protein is CASSLQGAEGRYTF.

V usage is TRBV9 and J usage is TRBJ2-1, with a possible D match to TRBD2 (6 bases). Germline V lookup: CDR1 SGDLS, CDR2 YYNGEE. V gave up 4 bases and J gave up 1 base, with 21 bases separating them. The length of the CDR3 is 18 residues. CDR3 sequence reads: CASSPWSDGRISYNEQFF. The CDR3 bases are TGTGCCAGCAGCCCCTGGAGTGACGGGAGAATTTCCTACAATGAGCAGTTCTTC.

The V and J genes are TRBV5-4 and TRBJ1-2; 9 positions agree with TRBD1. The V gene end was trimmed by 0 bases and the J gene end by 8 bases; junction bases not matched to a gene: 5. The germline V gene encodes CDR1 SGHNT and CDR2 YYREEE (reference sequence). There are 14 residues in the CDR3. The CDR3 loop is CASSLAGTGPGYTF. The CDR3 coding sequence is TGTGCCAGCAGCTTGGCCGGGACAGGGCCCGGCTACACCTTC.

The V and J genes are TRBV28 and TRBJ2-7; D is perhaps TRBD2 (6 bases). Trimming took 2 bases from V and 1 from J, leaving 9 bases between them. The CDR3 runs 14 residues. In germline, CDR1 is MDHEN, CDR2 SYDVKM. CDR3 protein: CASSLPGGSYEQYF. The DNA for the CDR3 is TGTGCCAGCAGTTTACCTGGGGGGTCCTACGAGCAGTACTTC. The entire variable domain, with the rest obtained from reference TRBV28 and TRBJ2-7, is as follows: DVKVTQSSRYLVKRTGEKVFLECVQDMDHENMFWYRQDPGLGLRLIYFSYDVKMKEKGDIPEGYSVSREKKERFSLILESASTNQTSMYLCASSLPGGSYEQYFGPGTRLTVT.

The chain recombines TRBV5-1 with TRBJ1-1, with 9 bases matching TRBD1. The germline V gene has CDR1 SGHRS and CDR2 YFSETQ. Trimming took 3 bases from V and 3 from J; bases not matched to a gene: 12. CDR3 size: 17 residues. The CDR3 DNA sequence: TGCGCCAGCAGCTATAATACGGGACAGGGCTTCGACACTGAAGCTTTCTTT. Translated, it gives CASSYNTGQGFDTEAFF.

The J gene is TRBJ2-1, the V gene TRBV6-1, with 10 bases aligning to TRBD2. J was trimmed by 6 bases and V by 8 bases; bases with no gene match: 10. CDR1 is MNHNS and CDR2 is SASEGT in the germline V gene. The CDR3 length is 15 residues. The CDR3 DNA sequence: TGTGCCAGCCCGACTAGCGGGTTTGGTCGCAATGAGCAGTTCTTC. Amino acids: CASPTSGFGRNEQFF.

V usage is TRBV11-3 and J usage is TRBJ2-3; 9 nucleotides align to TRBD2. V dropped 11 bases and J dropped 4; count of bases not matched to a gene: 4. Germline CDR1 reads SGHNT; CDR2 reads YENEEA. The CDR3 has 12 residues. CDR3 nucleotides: TGTGCCTCGGCGGGAGGGGCAGATACGCAGTATTTT. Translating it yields CASAGGADTQYF.

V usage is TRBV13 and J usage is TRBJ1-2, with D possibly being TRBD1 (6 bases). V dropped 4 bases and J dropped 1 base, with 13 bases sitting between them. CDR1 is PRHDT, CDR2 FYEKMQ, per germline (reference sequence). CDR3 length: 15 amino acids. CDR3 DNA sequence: TGTGCCAGCAGCTCCGCAGGGGATCTTAACTATGGCTACACCTTC. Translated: CASSSAGDLNYGYTF.

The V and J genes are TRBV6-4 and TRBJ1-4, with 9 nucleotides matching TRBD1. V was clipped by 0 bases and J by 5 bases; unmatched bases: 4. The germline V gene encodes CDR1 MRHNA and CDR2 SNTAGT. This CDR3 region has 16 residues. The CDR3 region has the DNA TGTGCCAGCAGTGACTCACCGGGACAGGGCAATGAAAAACTGTTTTTT. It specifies CASSDSPGQGNEKLFF.

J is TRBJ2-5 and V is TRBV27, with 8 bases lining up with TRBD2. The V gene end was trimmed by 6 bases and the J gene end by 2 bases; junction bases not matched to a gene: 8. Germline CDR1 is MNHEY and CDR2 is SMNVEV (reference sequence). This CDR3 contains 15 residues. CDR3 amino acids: CASRSAGGGQETQYF. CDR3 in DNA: TGTGCCAGCAGGTCCGCGGGAGGAGGGCAAGAGACCCAGTACTTC.

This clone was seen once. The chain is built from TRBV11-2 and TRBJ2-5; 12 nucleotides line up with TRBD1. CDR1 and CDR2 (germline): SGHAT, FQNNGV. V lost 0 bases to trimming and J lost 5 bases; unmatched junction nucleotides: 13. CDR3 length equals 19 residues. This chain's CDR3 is CASSLDGPVGQGASETQYF. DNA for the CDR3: TGTGCCAGCAGCTTAGATGGTCCGGTGGGACAGGGGGCGTCTGAGACCCAGTACTTC.